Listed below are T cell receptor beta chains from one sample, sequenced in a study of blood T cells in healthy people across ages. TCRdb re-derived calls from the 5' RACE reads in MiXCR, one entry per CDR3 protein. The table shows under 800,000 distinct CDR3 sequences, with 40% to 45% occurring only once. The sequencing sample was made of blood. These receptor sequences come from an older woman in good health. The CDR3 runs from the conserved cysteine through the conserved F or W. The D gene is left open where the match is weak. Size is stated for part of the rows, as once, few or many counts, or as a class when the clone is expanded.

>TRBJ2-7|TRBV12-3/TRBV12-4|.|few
TGTGCCAGCAGCACGACAGGGAGGTACGAGCAGTACTTC
CASSTTGRYEQYF
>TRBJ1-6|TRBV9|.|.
TGTGCCAGCAGCTCCCACGCAGTTAGCTCCTATAATTCACCCCTCCACTTT
CASSSHAVSSYNSPLHF
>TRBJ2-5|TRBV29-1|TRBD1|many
TGCAGCGTTGACGGGACAGGACAAGAGACCCAGTACTTC
CSVDGTGQETQYF
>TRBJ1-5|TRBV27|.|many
TGTGCCAGCAGTTTCGGGCAGGGGAATCAGCCCCAGCATTTT
CASSFGQGNQPQHF
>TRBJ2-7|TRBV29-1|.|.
TGCAGCGTAAAACCGGGACTCCCCTACGAGCAGTACTTC
CSVKPGLPYEQYF
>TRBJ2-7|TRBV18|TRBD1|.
TGTGCCAGCTCAGCGACCTCCGGGACAGGGGCCTACGAGCAGTACTTC
CASSATSGTGAYEQYF
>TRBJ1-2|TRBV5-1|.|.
TGCGCCAGCAGCTTGGAGGGCCTTGAGTGGAATGGCTACACCTTC
CASSLEGLEWNGYTF
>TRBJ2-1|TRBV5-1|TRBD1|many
TGCGCCAGCAGCCCCAGACAGGGTGCAGTGGGCGGCAATGAGCAGTTCTTC
CASSPRQGAVGGNEQFF
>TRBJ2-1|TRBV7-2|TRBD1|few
TGTGCCAGCAGACCGGGGACAGGGGGCGGTGAGCAGTTCTTC
CASRPGTGGGEQFF
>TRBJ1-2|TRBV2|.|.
TGTGCCAGCAGTGTGCAGGGGATCTATGGCTACACCTTC
CASSVQGIYGYTF
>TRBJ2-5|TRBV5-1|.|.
TGCGCCAGCAGCTTGGACAGGGCGCAGACCCAGTACTTC
CASSLDRAQTQYF
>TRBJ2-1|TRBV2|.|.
TGTGCCAGCAGTGGTCCCTTCAGCGGCGTGCTAGTGTTCTTC
CASSGPFSGVLVFF
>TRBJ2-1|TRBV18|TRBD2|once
TGTGCCAGCTCACTAACGGGAGGAGGATGGAATGAGCAGTTCTTC
CASSLTGGGWNEQFF
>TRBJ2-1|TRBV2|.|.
TGTGCCAGCGGTCTGACTAGATTCGGAAATGAGCAGTTCTTC
CASGLTRFGNEQFF
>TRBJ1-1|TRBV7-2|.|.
TGTGCCAGCAGCTTATATTTTGAAGCTTTCTTT
CASSLYFEAFF
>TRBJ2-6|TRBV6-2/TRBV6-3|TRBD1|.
TGTGCCAGCAGTTCCGGGACAGGGGTGGGTGGGGCCAACGTCCTGACTTTC
CASSSGTGVGGANVLTF
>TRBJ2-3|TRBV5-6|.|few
TGTGCCAGCAGCATCACACACGACGATACGCAGTATTTT
CASSITHDDTQYF
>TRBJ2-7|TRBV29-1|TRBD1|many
TGCAGCGTTGATGGACAGGGTACCCACGAGCAGTACTTC
CSVDGQGTHEQYF
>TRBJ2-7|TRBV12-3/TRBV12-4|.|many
TGTGCCAGCAGTTTAGGGCAGTTTTACGAGCAGTACTTC
CASSLGQFYEQYF
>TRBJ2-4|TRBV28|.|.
TGTGCCAGCAGTCCCCCGGAGGGGGGGCTCTCCAAAAACATTCAGTACTTC
CASSPPEGGLSKNIQYF
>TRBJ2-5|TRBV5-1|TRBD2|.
TGCGCCAGCAGTCAGGCCGGACTAGCGGGAGGACAAGAGACCCAGTACTTC
CASSQAGLAGGQETQYF
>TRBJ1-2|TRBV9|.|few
TGTGCCAGCAGCCAACGGACGGACCAAGCTAACTATGGCTACACCTTC
CASSQRTDQANYGYTF
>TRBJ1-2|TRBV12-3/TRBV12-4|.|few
TGTGCCAGCACCGCAGGGACTGCGGGCTACACCTTC
CASTAGTAGYTF
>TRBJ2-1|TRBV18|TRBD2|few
TGTGCCAGCTCACTAAGGACAGGGGAAGGACTAGCGGGAGTGCAGTTCTTC
CASSLRTGEGLAGVQFF
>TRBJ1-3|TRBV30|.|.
TGTGCCTGGCTGGGACTTCGAGCGGGAAACACCATATATTTT
CAWLGLRAGNTIYF
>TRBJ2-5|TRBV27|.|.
TGTGCCACCTCCGCCTCACGAGAGACCCAGTACTTC
CATSASRETQYF
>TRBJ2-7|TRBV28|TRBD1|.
TGTGCCAGCAGTTCGTCGGGACAGGGGACCTCCTACGAGCAGTACTTC
CASSSSGQGTSYEQYF
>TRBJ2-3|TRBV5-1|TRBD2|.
TGCGCCAGCAGCTTGTTACCCGGACTAGCGGCAACAGATACGCAGTATTTT
CASSLLPGLAATDTQYF
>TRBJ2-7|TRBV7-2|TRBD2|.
TGTGCCAGCACCGGCGGGACTAGCGGGATTCGGGGTGAGCAGTACTTC
CASTGGTSGIRGEQYF
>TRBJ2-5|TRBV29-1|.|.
TGCAGCGCCCCCTCGGGGTACCAAGAGACCCAGTACTTC
CSAPSGYQETQYF
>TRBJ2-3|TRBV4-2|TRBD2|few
TGTGCCAGTTCTGGACTAGCGGGACGCCAAGGTACGCAGTATTTT
CASSGLAGRQGTQYF
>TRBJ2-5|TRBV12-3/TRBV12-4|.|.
TGTGCCAGCAGTTTAGGGGGCGGCAGTTCCGAGACCCAGTACTTC
CASSLGGGSSETQYF
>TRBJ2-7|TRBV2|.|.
TGTGCCAGCAGTGAAGCGCTTCTCCCCTACGAGCAGTACTTC
CASSEALLPYEQYF
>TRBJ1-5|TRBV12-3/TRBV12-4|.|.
TGTGCCAGCAGTTTGAGAGGGGCACCTCAGCCCCAGCATTTT
CASSLRGAPQPQHF
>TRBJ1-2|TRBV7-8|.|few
TGTGCCAGCAGCTTAGTCGGGGGAGAGGGGCTGGACTATGGCTACACCTTC
CASSLVGGEGLDYGYTF
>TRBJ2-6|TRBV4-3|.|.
TGCGCCAGCAGCCAAGTTGTCTCTGGGGCCAACGTCCTGACTTTC
CASSQVVSGANVLTF
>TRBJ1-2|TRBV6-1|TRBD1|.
TGTGCCAACAAACCGGACAGGGCTAACTATGGCTACACCTTC
CANKPDRANYGYTF
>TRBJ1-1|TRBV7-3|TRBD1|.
TGTGCCAGCAGCTCCGACAGGGACACTGAAGCTTTCTTT
CASSSDRDTEAFF
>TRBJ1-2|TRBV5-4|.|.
TGTGCCAGCAGCCTGGATAAGAACTATGGCTACACCTTC
CASSLDKNYGYTF
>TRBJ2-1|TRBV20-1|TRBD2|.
TGCAGTGCTAGTTCCAGCGGGGGTCAGAATGAGCAGTTCTTC
CSASSSGGQNEQFF
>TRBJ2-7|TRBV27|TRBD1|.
TGTGCCAGCAGCTTGACGGACAGGGGGAACGAGCAGTACTTC
CASSLTDRGNEQYF
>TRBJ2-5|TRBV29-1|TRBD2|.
TGCAGCGTTTCAGCTAGCGGGGGGGAGACCCAGTACTTC
CSVSASGGETQYF
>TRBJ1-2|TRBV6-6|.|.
TGTGCCAGCAGTACAGGATTCTATGGCTACACCTTC
CASSTGFYGYTF
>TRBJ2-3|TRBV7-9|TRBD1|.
TGTGCCAGCAGCTCTACGGACAGGCGCACAGATACGCAGTATTTT
CASSSTDRRTDTQYF
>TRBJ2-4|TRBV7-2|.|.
TGTGCCAGCAGCTTAGATGGAGGGACGACCAAAAACATTCAGTACTTC
CASSLDGGTTKNIQYF